This T cell receptor (beta chain) is drawn from a study of CD8+ T cells in alopecia areata. Overall study results and limits: Affected lesional scalp, above all in alopecia totalis/universalis, was more clonal than normal scalp. Scalp sequencing also captures normal skin's resident alphabeta T cells.

Points on this clone: The antigen remains undetermined.

Using a FACSAria, the CD4+ and CD8+ T cells were sorted from the PBMCs. RNA was extracted and reverse transcribed into cDNA as the sequencing template. Profiling relied on immunoSEQ multiplex PCR, and the TCRdb table lists in-frame clones only, not all of them. The sample has under 130,000 clones; less than 70% are singletons. The CDR3 runs to 17 residues. The germline V gene encodes CDR1 MDHEN and CDR2 SYDVKM. Germline trimming cut 6 bases from V and 2 bases from J; bases unmatched to any gene: 12. The rearrangement joins TRBV28 to TRBJ2-5, with TRBD2 matching 10 bases. Sequencing used CD4+ T cells sorted from blood. The source is a human donor in good health. In DNA form, the CDR3 reads TGTGCCAGCAGCCAGGGACTAGCGCGCACCAGTCAAGAGACCCAGTACTTC. The encoded protein is CASSQGLARTSQETQYF.